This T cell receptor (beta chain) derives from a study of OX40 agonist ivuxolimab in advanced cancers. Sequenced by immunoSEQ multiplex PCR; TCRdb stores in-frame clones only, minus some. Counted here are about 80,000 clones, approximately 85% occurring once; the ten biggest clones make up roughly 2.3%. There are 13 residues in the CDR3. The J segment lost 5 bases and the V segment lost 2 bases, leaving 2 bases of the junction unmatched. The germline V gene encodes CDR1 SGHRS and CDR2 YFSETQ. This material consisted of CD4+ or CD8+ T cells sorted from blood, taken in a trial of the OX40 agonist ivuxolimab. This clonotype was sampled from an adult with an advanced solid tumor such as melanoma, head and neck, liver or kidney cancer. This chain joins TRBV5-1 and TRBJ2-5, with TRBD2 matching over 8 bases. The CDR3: CASSLAGAETQYF. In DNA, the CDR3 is TGCGCCAGCAGCTTAGCGGGAGCGGAGACCCAGTACTTC.